This T cell receptor (beta chain) was recorded in a study of blood T cell repertoires in COVID-19. In the study overall: Spain, Italy and the United States supplied samples that represented acute and convalescent COVID-19.

Repertoires were generated with immunoSEQ multiplex PCR, while TCRdb's copy carries only in-frame clones and drops some. The sample lists tens of thousands of clones; approximately 88% were seen once. Germline loops: CDR1 SQVTM, CDR2 ANQGSEA. The CDR3 runs 12 residues. The V and J ends lost 6 bases and 0 bases respectively, with 8 bases between them. Source material: peripheral blood. This chain connects TRBV29-1 to TRBJ1-1; D unresolved. This clonotype was obtained from a man aged 55 to 69 with acute or convalescent COVID-19. The chain's CDR3 is CSVAVLNTEAFF. The CDR3 DNA sequence: TGCAGCGTCGCGGTTCTGAACACTGAAGCTTTCTTT. Full variable domain (missing parts from reference TRBV29-1 and TRBJ1-1): SAVISQKPSRDICQRGTSLTIQCQVDSQVTMMFWYRQQPGQSLTLIATANQGSEATYESGFVIDKFPISRPNLTFSTLTVSNMSPEDSSIYLCSVAVLNTEAFFGQGTRLTVV.